Each of the 27 T cell receptor beta chains below was sequenced from the same sample in a study of blood T cell repertoires in COVID-19. Profiling relied on immunoSEQ multiplex PCR, and the TCRdb table lists in-frame clones only, not all of them. This repertoire shows about 270,000 clones, 85% to 90% found once; its top ten account for less than 2.5%. Sequencing was done on a sample of PBMCs or T cells enriched from blood (not recorded which). Receptors were obtained from a woman between 18 and 29 years old who had recovered from COVID-19.

The genes are TRBV2 and TRBJ1-4, with D perhaps TRBD1 (5 bases). Germline CDR1 and CDR2: SNHLY and FYNNEI. V was pared by 7 bases and J by 6 bases, with 15 bases between. This CDR3 spans 14 amino acids. CDR3 bases: TGTGCCAGCACTGACCAGGGTCAGGATGAAAAACTGTTTTTT. Its translation is CASTDQGQDEKLFF.

V and J are TRBV19 and TRBJ1-1, with TRBD1 matching 7 bases. With 6 bases clipped from V and 10 bases from J, the junction kept 11 bases outside the gene matches. Germline loops: CDR1 LNHDA, CDR2 SQIVND (reference sequence). This CDR3 has 13 residues. CDR3 protein: CASSPRTGAGAFF. CDR3 nucleotide sequence: TGTGCCAGTAGCCCTCGAACAGGGGCTGGAGCTTTCTTT.

The J gene is TRBJ2-5, the V gene TRBV6-2 or TRBV6-3, with D perhaps TRBD2 (6 bases). Germline lookup yields CDR1 MNHEY and CDR2 SVGEGT. Trimming took off 1 base at V and 5 bases at J, with 14 bases between the two ends. This CDR3 contains 15 residues. CDR3 in DNA: TGTGCCAGCAGTTACTACCTAGCGCAATGGGAGACCCAGTACTTC. Translated: CASSYYLAQWETQYF.

The CDR3 region has the DNA TGTGCCAGCAACCCCTCGGGGGGAACCGGGGAGCTGTTTTTT. Protein: CASNPSGGTGELFF. This chain connects TRBV5-5 to TRBJ2-2, with TRBD2 matching 7 bases. The germline V gene encodes CDR1 SGHKS and CDR2 YYEKEE (reference sequence). This CDR3 is 14 amino acids long. Trimming at V came to 6 bases and at J to 5 bases, leaving 7 bases not matched to a gene.

The V and J genes are TRBV5-5 and TRBJ2-1, with 8 nucleotides matching TRBD1. CDR3 size: 16 residues. Per germline, CDR1 SGHKS and CDR2 YYEKEE (reference sequence). Trimming took 0 bases from V and 0 from J; bases not matched to a gene: 2. The CDR3 bases are TGTGCCAGCAGCTTGGCCGACAGGGGCTCCTACAATGAGCAGTTCTTC. Residues: CASSLADRGSYNEQFF. Drawing the rest from reference TRBV5-5 and TRBJ2-1, the complete variable domain is DAGVTQSPTHLIKTRGQQVTLRCSPISGHKSVSWYQQVLGQGPQFIFQYYEKEERGRGNFPDRFSARQFPNYSSELNVNALLLGDSALYLCASSLADRGSYNEQFFGPGTRLTVL.

In DNA, the CDR3 is TGCGCCAGCAGCCAAAGCAGCGGACGACCGACTAGCACAGATACGCAGTATTTT. Translated, it gives CASSQSSGRPTSTDTQYF. The V gene is TRBV4-1, the J gene TRBJ2-3, with a weak D call TRBD2 (5 bases). Trimming left V 2 bases short and J 0 bases short, with 18 bases between. CDR3 length: 18 residues. CDR1 is MGHRA and CDR2 is YSYEKL in the germline V gene.

The chain has TRBV9 and TRBJ2-7; D is undetermined. Trimming shortened V by 0 bases and J by 0 bases, and 7 bases separated the two germline ends. This CDR3 region has 14 residues. Germline V gene lookup returns CDR1 SGDLS and CDR2 YYNGEE. CDR3 bases: TGTGCCAGCAGCGTAGGGGCCACCTCCTACGAGCAGTACTTC. Residues: CASSVGATSYEQYF. The whole variable domain, remainder taken from reference TRBV9 and TRBJ2-7, is DSGVTQTPKHLITATGQRVTLRCSPRSGDLSVYWYQQSLDQGLQFLIQYYNGEERAKGNILERFSAQQFPDLHSELNLSSLELGDSALYFCASSVGATSYEQYFGPGTRLTVT.

This chain connects TRBV2 to TRBJ1-2, with 7 bases lining up with TRBD1. The V gene end was trimmed by 0 bases and the J gene end by 4 bases; junction bases not matched to a gene: 2. Germline-derived CDR1 and CDR2 are SNHLY and FYNNEI. CDR3 length: 14 amino acids. The CDR3 region is CASSEASGGYGYTF. The CDR3 nucleotides are TGTGCCAGCAGTGAAGCCTCAGGGGGCTATGGCTACACCTTC.

The genes are TRBV27 and TRBJ1-2; D might be TRBD1 (6 bases). Germline V gene lookup returns CDR1 MNHEY and CDR2 SMNVEV (reference sequence). V gave up 6 bases and J gave up 4 bases, with 21 bases separating them. This CDR3 comprises 16 residues. CDR3 bases: TGTGCCAGCAGCCCTATATCGGGGGGCATCGGCTATGGCTACACCTTC. Translating it yields CASSPISGGIGYGYTF.

V gene TRBV10-1 combines with J gene TRBJ2-7; 9 nucleotides align to TRBD1. Losses at the gene ends were 3 bases for V and 3 bases for J; bases not matched to a gene: 6. This CDR3 spans 15 amino acids. The V gene's germline CDR1 is WNHNN and CDR2 SYGVQD (reference sequence). CDR3 sequence (DNA): TGCGCCAGCAGTGAATCCGGGACAGGGAACTACGAGCAGTACTTC. It translates to CASSESGTGNYEQYF.

V usage is TRBV15 and J usage is TRBJ1-2; no clear D gene. The CDR3 is made up of 17 amino acids. Trimming took off 0 bases at V and 2 bases at J, with 16 bases between the two ends. CDR1 LNHNV and CDR2 YYDKDF come from the germline V gene (reference sequence). The CDR3 region is CATSRDVDTHLNYGYTF. In DNA, the CDR3 is TGTGCCACCAGCAGAGATGTCGACACACACTTAAACTATGGCTACACCTTC. Together with reference TRBV15 and TRBJ1-2, the CDR3 gives the full variable domain: DAMVIQNPRYQVTQFGKPVTLSCSQTLNHNVMYWYQQKSSQAPKLLFHYYDKDFNNEADTPDNFQSRRPNTSFCFLDIRSPGLGDTAMYLCATSRDVDTHLNYGYTFGSGTRLTVV.

The chain combines TRBV19 with TRBJ1-1, with unresolved D. V was pared by 10 bases and J by 6 bases, with 15 bases between. The CDR3 contains 12 residues. Germline values: CDR1 LNHDA, CDR2 SQIVND (reference sequence). CDR3: CATRRRASEAFF. The DNA of the CDR3 is TGTGCCACCCGAAGGAGGGCTTCTGAAGCTTTCTTT.

This clone has ten or more counts. V usage is TRBV9 and J usage is TRBJ2-2; TRBD2 agrees at 14 bases. Germline CDR1 reads SGDLS; CDR2 reads YYNGEE. The length of the CDR3 is 19 residues. Trimming removed 3 bases from V and 5 bases from J; junction bases left unmatched: 12. The CDR3 DNA is TGTGCCAGCAGCGCCGGGTCGGGACTAGCGGGGGTGCGGACCGGGGAGCTGTTTTTT. Its translation is CASSAGSGLAGVRTGELFF.

V and J are TRBV5-1 and TRBJ1-6; tentatively, D is TRBD1 (5 bases). The CDR3 sequence is 15 residues long. Germline CDR1 reads SGHRS; CDR2 reads YFSETQ. Trimming left V 0 bases short and J 8 bases short, with 12 bases between. The CDR3 is CASSLGARADSPLHF. CDR3 bases: TGCGCCAGCAGCTTGGGGGCCAGGGCAGATTCACCCCTCCACTTT.

CDR3 bases: TGTGCCAGCAGTTACTCTATTTCCTACGAGCAGTACTTC. Translation: CASSYSISYEQYF. The chain employs TRBV6-6 and TRBJ2-7; D not certain. The CDR3 loop spans 13 amino acids. V dropped 0 bases and J dropped 1 base, with 4 bases sitting between them. The germline V gene encodes CDR1 MNHNY and CDR2 SVGAGI (reference sequence).

A remark on this clone: The junction departs from the called germline gene at one end, perhaps through a read error. The genes are TRBV27 and TRBJ1-1, with 7 bases that match TRBD1. CDR1 is MNHEY, CDR2 SMNVEV, per germline (reference sequence). The CDR3 has 15 amino acids. The CDR3 DNA follows: TGTGCCAGCAGTCCAGCCTCGACAGGGAACGCTGAAGCTTTCTTT. This codes for CASSPASTGNAEAFF.

The table lists this clone with many counts. The genes are TRBV6-1 and TRBJ2-5; 12 bases fit TRBD2. V gave up 2 bases and J gave up 2 bases; unmatched junction bases: 0. In germline, CDR1 is MNHNS, CDR2 SASEGT. The CDR3 is made up of 15 amino acids. The CDR3 loop is CASSELAGGQETQYF. As DNA, the CDR3 is TGTGCCAGCAGTGAACTAGCGGGGGGGCAAGAGACCCAGTACTTC.

The chain links TRBV10-3 to TRBJ1-2, with 9 bases matching TRBD1. Germline V gene sequence: CDR1 ENHRY, CDR2 SYGVKD. Unmatched junction bases numbered 9, after V lost 6 bases and J lost 7 bases. The CDR3 contains 14 residues. The DNA of the CDR3 is TGTGCCATCAGGGGACAGGGAGAAGGGGGTGGCTACACCTTC. Its translation: CAIRGQGEGGGYTF.

DNA of the CDR3: TGCGCCAGCAGAGTCGGAGAACGACTTGAAGCTTTCTTT. It is translated as CASRVGERLEAFF. The chain couples TRBV5-1 to TRBJ1-1; D is unclear. The CDR3 is 13 residues long. V shed 5 bases and J shed 7 bases, with 15 bases lying between them. Germline assignment: CDR1 SGHRS and CDR2 YFSETQ.

V and J are TRBV7-6 and TRBJ1-3, with 7 bases identical to TRBD1. The CDR3 contains 16 residues. Germline values: CDR1 SGHVS, CDR2 FNYEAQ. J was trimmed by 3 bases and V by 4 bases; bases with no gene match: 9. The CDR3 sequence is CASSSDYQGGGNTIYF. As DNA, the CDR3 is TGTGCCAGCAGCTCCGATTATCAGGGGGGTGGAAACACCATATATTTT.

The chain uses TRBV12-5 and TRBJ2-1; 10 bases are shared with TRBD1. V lost 6 bases, J lost 10 bases, and 3 bases stayed unmatched. The V gene's germline CDR1 is LGHNT and CDR2 FRNRAP. CDR3 length: 12 residues. The CDR3 reads CASGRTGGEQFF. The CDR3 DNA sequence: TGTGCTAGTGGGCGGACAGGGGGGGAGCAGTTCTTC.

The table lists this clone with a few counts. This sequence joins TRBV5-1 and TRBJ1-3; TRBD1 aligns across 9 bases. The CDR3 consists of 15 residues. With 4 bases clipped from V and 2 bases from J, the junction kept 4 bases outside the gene matches. Germline-derived CDR1 and CDR2 are SGHRS and YFSETQ. The CDR3 region has the DNA TGCGCCAGCAGCACCGGGACAGGGACTGGAAACACCATATATTTT. This translates into CASSTGTGTGNTIYF.

The chain combines TRBV18 with TRBJ2-7; D might be TRBD1 (5 bases). V lost 0 bases and J lost 6, with 12 bases in between. CDR1 and CDR2 (germline): KGHSH, LQKENI. This CDR3 has 14 amino acids. The CDR3, as DNA: TGTGCCAGCTCACCACCGTCAGGGCTTATCGAGCAGTACTTC. Translation gives CASSPPSGLIEQYF. Full variable domain (outside the CDR3, taken from reference TRBV18 and TRBJ2-7): NAGVMQNPRHLVRRRGQEARLRCSPMKGHSHVYWYRQLPEEGLKFMVYLQKENIIDESGMPKERFSAEFPKEGPSILRIQQVVRGDSAAYFCASSPPSGLIEQYFGPGTRLTVT.

V is TRBV24-1 and J is TRBJ2-2, with TRBD1 matching 8 bases. The V gene's germline CDR1 is KGHDR and CDR2 SFDVKD. The V and J ends lost 12 bases and 5 bases, in that order; junction bases with no gene match: 10. This CDR3 is built from 14 residues. The CDR3 is CAVWDRRYTGELFF. The CDR3 DNA reads as TGTGCCGTCTGGGACAGGAGGTATACCGGGGAGCTGTTTTTT.

The chain joins TRBV5-5 to TRBJ2-3; 10 bases are a match to TRBD2. The CDR3 contains 15 residues. Germline V gives CDR1 SGHKS, CDR2 YYEKEE (reference sequence). J gave up 1 base and V 4 bases, and 3 bases lay outside the gene matches. CDR3 in amino acids: CASSRSGGGTDTQYF. The CDR3 DNA follows: TGTGCCAGCAGCCGGAGCGGGGGGGGCACAGATACGCAGTATTTT.

The gene calls are TRBV7-2 and TRBJ1-2; D remains ambiguous. The CDR3 contains 14 residues. Germline assignment: CDR1 SGHTA and CDR2 FQGNSA. Trimming pared 6 bases from V and 3 bases from J, leaving 14 bases between. CDR3 nucleotide sequence: TGTGCCAGCAGGTACATCCTCCGCTACTATGGCTACACCTTC. Residues: CASRYILRYYGYTF.

The V call is TRBV2, the J call TRBJ2-7; 10 bases fit TRBD2. V was pared by 6 bases and J by 6 bases, with 8 bases of the junction left unmatched. This CDR3 comprises 14 residues. Germline V gene lookup returns CDR1 SNHLY and CDR2 FYNNEI. The DNA for the CDR3 is TGTGCCAGCAGATGGACTAGCGGCGTAAGCGAGCAGTACTTC. Translating gives CASRWTSGVSEQYF.